This TCR beta chain originates from a study of T-cell reconstitution after alpha-beta-depleted transplantation in children. Germline lookup yields CDR1 LGHNA and CDR2 YSLEER. There are 18 residues in the CDR3. The ends lost 1 base at V and 7 bases at J; junction bases unmatched: 13. It was with unique molecular identifiers that the TCRbeta library was prepared. Each CDR3 protein gets one entry after TCRdb re-called the PCR reads with MiXCR. This table holds over 550,000 distinct CDR3 sequences, over 9.5% found once. The table lists this clonotype with a few counts. This sequence was found in a human donor who donated a stem cell graft to a child with acute myeloid leukemia. V is TRBV4-3 and J is TRBJ2-1, with 10 bases aligning to TRBD1. Sequenced here: PBMCs from the stem cell graft donor, sampled from the stem cell graft. Here the CDR3 DNA reads TGCGCCAGCAGCCAAGGCGAGGGCAGGGGACAGGGGAGGAATGAGCAGTTCTTC. The encoded protein is CASSQGEGRGQGRNEQFF.